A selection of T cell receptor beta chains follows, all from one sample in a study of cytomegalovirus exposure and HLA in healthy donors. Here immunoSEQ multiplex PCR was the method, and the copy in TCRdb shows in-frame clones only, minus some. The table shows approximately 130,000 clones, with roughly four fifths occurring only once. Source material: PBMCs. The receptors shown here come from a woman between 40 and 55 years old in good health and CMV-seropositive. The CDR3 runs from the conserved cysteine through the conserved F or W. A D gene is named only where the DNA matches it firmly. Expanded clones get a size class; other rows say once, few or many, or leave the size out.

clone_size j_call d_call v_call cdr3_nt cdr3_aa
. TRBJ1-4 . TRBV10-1 TGCGCCAGCAGTCCCGGGACTGAGGAAAAACTGTTTTTT CASSPGTEEKLFF
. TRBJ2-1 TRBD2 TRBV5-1 TGCGCCAGCAGCCCAGGGTGGGGGAGGGACAATGAGCAGTTCTTC CASSPGWGRDNEQFF
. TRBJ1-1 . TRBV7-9 TGTGCCAGCAGTCCCGCAGGGTTGAACACTGAAGCTTTCTTT CASSPAGLNTEAFF
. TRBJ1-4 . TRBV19 TGTGCCAGTAACAACGCGGGGCTGGCTAATGAAAAACTGTTTTTT CASNNAGLANEKLFF
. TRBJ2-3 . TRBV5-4 TGTGCCAGCTCCCCGTCCCAGGGCCAGGCAGATACGCAGTATTTT CASSPSQGQADTQYF
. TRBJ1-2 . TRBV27 TGTGCCAGCCGCCGGGGGGGGGCTCTTGGCTACACCTTC CASRRGGALGYTF
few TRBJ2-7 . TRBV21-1 TGTGCCCAAAATAAGGACCCAGCCTGGACTAGCGTGAATGACGAGCAGTACTTC CAQNKDPAWTSVNDEQYF
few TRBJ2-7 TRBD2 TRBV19 TGTGCCAGTAGTATAGCTTCTAGCGGGAGCGCTTACGAGCAGTACTTC CASSIASSGSAYEQYF
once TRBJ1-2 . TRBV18 TGTGCCAGCTCCCCCGCTAGTAGGGGAGGGTCGTATGGCTACACCTTC CASSPASRGGSYGYTF
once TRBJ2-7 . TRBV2 TGTGCCAGCAGTGGCGGGACGTCAAACGAGCAGTACTTC CASSGGTSNEQYF
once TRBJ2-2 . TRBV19 TGTGCCAGTAGTATTGGCCTAGCGCAAAACACCGGGGAGCTGTTTTTT CASSIGLAQNTGELFF
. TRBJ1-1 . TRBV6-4 TGTGCCAGCAGTGAGCAGGTGGACACTGAAGCTTTCTTT CASSEQVDTEAFF
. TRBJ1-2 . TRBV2 TGTGCCAGCAGTGACAACAGGGTCGGCTACACCTTC CASSDNRVGYTF
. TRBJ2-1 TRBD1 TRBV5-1 TGCGCCAGCAGCATAGGACAGGAGATGCTCAATGAGCAGTTCTTC CASSIGQEMLNEQFF
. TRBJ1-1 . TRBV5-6 TGTGCCAGCAGCTTGCGGGTGAACACTGAAGCTTTCTTT CASSLRVNTEAFF
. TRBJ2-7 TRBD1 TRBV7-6 TGTGCCAGCAGCGCCGGGACAGGGGTTACCTACGAGCAGTACTTC CASSAGTGVTYEQYF